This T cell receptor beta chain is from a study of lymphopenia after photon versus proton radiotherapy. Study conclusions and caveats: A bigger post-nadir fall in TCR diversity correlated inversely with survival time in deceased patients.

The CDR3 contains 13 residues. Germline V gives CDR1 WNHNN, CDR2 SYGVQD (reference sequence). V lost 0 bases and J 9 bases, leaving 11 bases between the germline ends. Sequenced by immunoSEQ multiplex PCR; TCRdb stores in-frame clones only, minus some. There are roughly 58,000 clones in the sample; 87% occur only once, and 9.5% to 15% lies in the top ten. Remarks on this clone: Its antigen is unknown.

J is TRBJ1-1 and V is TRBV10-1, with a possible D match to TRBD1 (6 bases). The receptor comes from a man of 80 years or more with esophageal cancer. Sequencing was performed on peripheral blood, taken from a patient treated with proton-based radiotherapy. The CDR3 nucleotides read TGCGCCAGCAGTGAGTCTTCAGGGGTTCAAGCTTTCTTT. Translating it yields CASSESSGVQAFF.